The T cell receptor (beta chain) described here comes from a study of T cells in Graves' hyperthyroidism and ophthalmopathy. Amplification of TCR beta CDR3 regions used RNA as the template. In the first-round RT-PCR of the TCR CDR3, the HTBI primer set was used. TCRdb reprocessed the multiplex PCR reads with MiXCR, giving one entry per CDR3 protein. This table has some 320,000 distinct CDR3 sequences, approximately 14% appearing once. In its sample, this clonotype was seen a few times. The CDR3 extends over 17 amino acids. The germline V gene encodes CDR1 DFQATT and CDR2 SNEGSKA (reference sequence). V was trimmed by 0 bases and J by 4 bases, leaving 21 bases between them.

Sequences were obtained from blood. V usage is TRBV20-1 and J usage is TRBJ1-2; maybe TRBD1 (6 bases). The TCR comes from a woman aged 40-49 years with Graves' ophthalmopathy. The CDR3 DNA sequence: TGCAGTGCTAGAGATCTCTGGGGGTGGGACAAAGGCTATGGCTACACCTTC. Protein product: CSARDLWGWDKGYGYTF.